One and the same sample provided the 21 T cell receptor beta chains below, sequenced in a study of post-analysis software for immune sequencing data. Study-wide results and limits: When patients were compared with controls, about five TRBV segments were more frequent, TRBV5-6, TRBV5-1 and TRBV20-1 among them.

Which antigens these TCRs recognize remains unknown. Unique molecular identifiers were present in the TCR beta cDNA libraries. TCRdb analysed the PCR reads with MiXCR anew, one entry per CDR3 protein. The sample yields approximately 660,000 distinct CDR3 sequences, 59% seen once. Sample: blood. The receptors stem from a girl aged 2 to 10 with multiple sclerosis.

DNA for the CDR3: TGTGCCATCAGTCCAGATCTACCCTACAATGAGCAGTTCTTC. It is translated as CAISPDLPYNEQFF. V is TRBV10-3 and J is TRBJ2-1; D gene ambiguous. The CDR3 length is 14 residues. V dropped 5 bases and J dropped 2 bases, with 10 bases sitting between them. The V gene's germline CDR1 is ENHRY and CDR2 SYGVKD.

V is TRBV6-5 and J is TRBJ2-1, with D perhaps TRBD2 (6 bases). Per the germline V gene, CDR1 is MNHEY and CDR2 is SVGAGI. V lost 6 bases to trimming and J lost 0 bases, with 9 bases between them. This CDR3 region has 14 residues. The CDR3 nucleotides are TGTGCCAGCAGGGCGGGAAGCTCCTACAATGAGCAGTTCTTC. It encodes CASRAGSSYNEQFF.

The chain has TRBV7-2 and TRBJ2-3; 15 positions agree with TRBD2. The CDR3 covers 19 residues. Germline values: CDR1 SGHTA, CDR2 FQGNSA. V shed 0 bases, J shed 2 bases, and the junction held 6 bases outside the gene matches. CDR3 nucleotide sequence: TGTGCCAGCAGCTTAGCCGCAGGGACTAGCGGGGGGCACACAGATACGCAGTATTTT. Its translation: CASSLAAGTSGGHTDTQYF. The whole variable domain, filled in from reference TRBV7-2 and TRBJ2-3, reads GAGVSQSPSNKVTEKGKDVELRCDPISGHTALYWYRQSLGQGLEFLIYFQGNSAPDKSGLPSDRFSAERTGGSVSTLTIQRTQQEDSAVYLCASSLAAGTSGGHTDTQYFGPGTRLTVL.

On this clonotype: One end of the junction varies from germline; a read error may be responsible. CDR3 sequence (DNA): TGTGCCAGCAGGGAAGGGGCCAAGAACATTCAGTACTTC. It encodes CASREGAKNIQYF. V and J are TRBV6-1 and TRBJ2-4; D possibly corresponds to TRBD1 (5 bases). The CDR3 extends over 13 amino acids. Looked up from germline, CDR1 is MNHNS and CDR2 is SASEGT.

The gene calls are TRBV20-1 and TRBJ2-3; D gene uncertain. V lost 0 bases, J lost 0 bases, and 13 bases lay in between. CDR1 and CDR2 (germline): DFQATT, SNEGSKA (reference sequence). The CDR3 contains 16 residues. Written as DNA, the CDR3 is TGCAGTGCTAGAGATCGTCGGCAGAGTAGCACAGATACGCAGTATTTT. It yields the protein CSARDRRQSSTDTQYF.

The rearrangement uses TRBV7-9 and TRBJ1-2; D gene unclear. Trimming cost V 5 bases and J 3 bases, with 10 bases left between them. Germline V lookup: CDR1 SEHNR, CDR2 FQNEAQ (reference sequence). There are 13 residues in the CDR3. This CDR3 reads CASSPGLYYGYTF. In DNA form, the CDR3 reads TGTGCCAGCAGCCCTGGCCTATACTATGGCTACACCTTC.

This chain links TRBV20-1 with TRBJ1-1; D not resolved. V lost 0 bases and J 4 bases, leaving 12 bases between the germline ends. The germline V gene has CDR1 DFQATT and CDR2 SNEGSKA (reference sequence). CDR3 size: 14 residues. CDR3 protein: CSARDYGIGTEAFF. DNA of the CDR3: TGCAGTGCTAGAGATTACGGGATAGGCACTGAAGCTTTCTTT.

V usage is TRBV12-3 or TRBV12-4 and J usage is TRBJ2-5; weak D call: TRBD1 (5 bases). The J call is doubtful: the DNA matches TRBJ2-7 better. The CDR3 totals 15 residues. CDR3 in amino acids: CASRSGRQGSYEQYF. Here the CDR3 DNA reads TGTGCCAGCCGTTCCGGTCGGCAGGGCTCCTACGAGCAGTACTTC.

V usage is TRBV27 and J usage is TRBJ2-3; 9 bases agree with TRBD2. The germline V gene encodes CDR1 MNHEY and CDR2 SMNVEV (reference sequence). The CDR3 runs to 16 residues. Losses at the gene ends were 4 bases for V and 5 bases for J; bases not matched to a gene: 10. CDR3 residues: CASSYEPSGDVDTQYF. DNA of the CDR3: TGTGCCAGCAGTTATGAGCCTAGCGGGGATGTAGATACGCAGTATTTT.

This clonotype appeared a single time. This chain joins TRBV7-9 and TRBJ2-5; no definite D call. The CDR3 contains 13 residues. The V end was cut by 3 bases, the J end by 5 bases, with 10 bases between. From germline, CDR1 is SEHNR and CDR2 FQNEAQ (reference sequence). CDR3: CASSFAGWETQYF. DNA for the CDR3: TGTGCCAGCAGCTTTGCTGGCTGGGAGACCCAGTACTTC.

The chain couples TRBV5-6 to TRBJ2-1, with D unclear. V lost 1 base and J 6 bases, leaving 11 bases between the germline ends. Germline lookup yields CDR1 SGHDT and CDR2 YYEEEE. The CDR3 length is 14 residues. The CDR3 DNA reads as TGTGCCAGCAGCTTGCTGGTAAACTCCAATGAGCAGTTCTTC. Protein product: CASSLLVNSNEQFF.

V is TRBV7-2 and J is TRBJ2-5; 9 bases are a match to TRBD2. Germline assignment: CDR1 SGHTA and CDR2 FQGNSA. J was trimmed by 1 base and V by 4 bases; bases with no gene match: 7. CDR3 length: 16 residues. The CDR3 region has the DNA TGTGCCAGCAGCTCTGGGGGGCGGGGGGGCCAAGAGACCCAGTACTTC. As protein: CASSSGGRGGQETQYF.

This clonotype was seen once. The V and J genes are TRBV3-1 and TRBJ1-2; D remains ambiguous. Trimming took off 3 bases at V and 8 bases at J, with 10 bases between the two ends. The CDR3 is made up of 12 amino acids. CDR1 and CDR2 from the germline V gene are LGHDT and YNNKEL (reference sequence). This CDR3 reads CASSQGAWGYTF. CDR3 nucleotides: TGTGCCAGCAGCCAGGGCGCTTGGGGCTACACCTTC.

The V gene is TRBV7-6, the J gene TRBJ2-2, with D possibly matching TRBD1 (5 bases). V shed 1 base and J shed 2 bases, with 11 bases lying between them. CDR3 length: 16 amino acids. Germline V lookup: CDR1 SGHVS, CDR2 FNYEAQ. The CDR3 region is CASSLDGRVNTGELFF. The CDR3, as DNA: TGTGCCAGCAGCTTAGACGGCAGGGTCAACACCGGGGAGCTGTTTTTT.

This chain joins TRBV6-6 and TRBJ1-2, with unresolved D. Germline V CDR1 and CDR2: MNHNY, SVGAGI (reference sequence). V was trimmed by 8 bases and J by 3 bases, leaving 13 bases between them. CDR3 size: 13 residues. CDR3 nucleotides: TGTGCCAGCGGTTTGGCAGCTCACTATGGCTACACCTTC. Its protein is CASGLAAHYGYTF.

Details on this clonotype: With a much larger clone just one base away, this may be a read error. This chain uses TRBV7-9 with TRBJ2-7; D could derive from TRBD1 or TRBD2 (5 bases each). CDR3 length: 14 amino acids. Germline V CDR1 and CDR2: SEHNR, FQNEAQ (reference sequence). Between the trimmed V and J ends, which lost 5 bases and 2 bases, there was a span of 13 bases. CDR3 DNA sequence: TGTGCCAGCAGCCCCGGGACGGCTACCTACGAGCAGTACGTC. It translates to CASSPGTATYEQYV.

There are a few counts of this clonotype. The J gene is TRBJ2-7, the V gene TRBV6-5; possibly TRBD1 or TRBD2 for D (5 bases each). The ends were cut back, 7 bases at V and 0 bases at J, with 16 bases in the middle. This CDR3 is built from 15 residues. Germline CDR1 reads MNHEY; CDR2 reads SVGAGI. The CDR3 spells CASTWGSESSYEQYF. CDR3 DNA sequence: TGTGCCAGCACCTGGGGGAGCGAAAGCTCCTACGAGCAGTACTTC.

The chain combines TRBV10-3 with TRBJ1-5; tentative D call: TRBD1 (5 bases). V was pared by 6 bases and J by 5 bases, with 11 bases between. CDR1 ENHRY and CDR2 SYGVKD come from the germline V gene. The CDR3 has 13 residues. The CDR3 region is CAIREGSDQPQHF. In nucleotides, the CDR3 is TGTGCCATCAGAGAGGGGAGTGATCAGCCCCAGCATTTT.

V gene TRBV7-2 combines with J gene TRBJ1-2; D uncertain. The CDR3 is 12 residues long. V lost 4 bases and J 8 bases, leaving 11 bases between the germline ends. CDR1 is SGHTA, CDR2 FQGNSA, per germline. The CDR3 spells CASSSRGRGYTF. The CDR3 DNA reads TGTGCCAGCAGCTCAAGAGGGAGGGGCTACACCTTC.

This clonotype was seen a few times. One junction end does not reproduce the germline sequence, and a read error may be involved. The V and J genes are TRBV24-1 and TRBJ2-7; a weak D match, TRBD1 (6 bases). CDR1 is KGHDR, CDR2 SFDVKD, per germline. The CDR3 totals 15 residues. The CDR3 DNA follows: TGTGCCACCTGTGATTTGAGGTCCAGGGGAGCCGAGCAGTACTTC. This encodes CATCDLRSRGAEQYF.

V is TRBV3-1 and J is TRBJ2-1, with D possibly matching TRBD1 (6 bases). CDR3 length: 13 amino acids. CDR1 is LGHDT and CDR2 is YNNKEL in the germline V gene (reference sequence). Trimming shortened V by 0 bases and J by 7 bases, and 7 bases separated the two germline ends. Here the CDR3 DNA reads TGTGCCAGCAGCCAAGATCAGGGGAATGAGCAGTTCTTC. This codes for CASSQDQGNEQFF.